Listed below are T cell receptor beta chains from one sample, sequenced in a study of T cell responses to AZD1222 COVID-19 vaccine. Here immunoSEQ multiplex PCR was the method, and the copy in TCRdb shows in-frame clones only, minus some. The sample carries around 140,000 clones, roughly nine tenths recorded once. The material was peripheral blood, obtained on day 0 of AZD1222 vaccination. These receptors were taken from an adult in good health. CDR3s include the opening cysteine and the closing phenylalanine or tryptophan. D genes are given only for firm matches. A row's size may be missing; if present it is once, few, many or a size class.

CDR3aa: CASSRERGYTF
CDR3nt: TGTGCCAGTAGTAGAGAGCGAGGCTACACCTTC
abundance: NA
j_gene: TRBJ1-2
d_gene: NA
v_gene: TRBV19

CDR3aa: CASSSLSGNTIYF
CDR3nt: TGTGCCAGCAGCTCTCTCTCTGGAAACACCATATATTTT
abundance: NA
j_gene: TRBJ1-3
d_gene: NA
v_gene: TRBV7-8

CDR3aa: CASSLAGTGRAMETQYF
CDR3nt: TGTGCCAGCAGCTTAGCGGGGACAGGGAGGGCAATGGAGACCCAGTACTTC
abundance: NA
j_gene: TRBJ2-5
d_gene: TRBD1
v_gene: TRBV7-8

CDR3aa: CASRSAGLNTEAFF
CDR3nt: TGTGCCAGCAGGTCGGCGGGCCTGAACACTGAAGCTTTCTTT
abundance: NA
j_gene: TRBJ1-1
d_gene: NA
v_gene: TRBV25-1

CDR3aa: CASSVGAGSGNTIYF
CDR3nt: TGTGCCAGCAGCGTAGGGGCCGGCTCTGGAAACACCATATATTTT
abundance: once
j_gene: TRBJ1-3
d_gene: NA
v_gene: TRBV9

CDR3aa: CASSAPGVYEQYF
CDR3nt: TGTGCCAGCAGCGCCCCCGGGGTCTACGAGCAGTACTTC
abundance: NA
j_gene: TRBJ2-7
d_gene: NA
v_gene: TRBV9

CDR3aa: CASSAMDRGGTEAFF
CDR3nt: TGTGCCAGCAGCGCCATGGACAGGGGCGGCACTGAAGCTTTCTTT
abundance: NA
j_gene: TRBJ1-1
d_gene: TRBD1
v_gene: TRBV5-4

CDR3aa: CASSDRGSGNTIYF
CDR3nt: TGTGCCAGTAGCGACAGGGGCTCTGGAAACACCATATATTTT
abundance: NA
j_gene: TRBJ1-3
d_gene: TRBD1
v_gene: TRBV19

CDR3aa: CASGLVAGQGRNEQFF
CDR3nt: TGTGCTAGTGGTTTGGTTGCGGGACAGGGTCGCAATGAGCAGTTCTTC
abundance: NA
j_gene: TRBJ2-1
d_gene: TRBD1
v_gene: TRBV12-5

CDR3aa: CASWTGNSGNTIYF
CDR3nt: TGTGCCAGTTGGACAGGAAACTCTGGAAACACCATATATTTT
abundance: NA
j_gene: TRBJ1-3
d_gene: TRBD1
v_gene: TRBV19

CDR3aa: CASSYSQGVGELFF
CDR3nt: TGTGCCAGCAGTTACTCGCAGGGGGTAGGGGAGCTGTTTTTT
abundance: NA
j_gene: TRBJ2-2
d_gene: TRBD1
v_gene: TRBV6-6

CDR3aa: CASSQGTGRVYEQYF
CDR3nt: TGTGCCAGCAGCCAGGGGACAGGGAGGGTCTACGAGCAGTACTTC
abundance: NA
j_gene: TRBJ2-7
d_gene: TRBD1
v_gene: TRBV3-1/TRBV3-2

CDR3aa: CSVSSGGRNTEAFF
CDR3nt: TGCAGCGTCTCAAGCGGGGGACGGAACACTGAAGCTTTCTTT
abundance: NA
j_gene: TRBJ1-1
d_gene: NA
v_gene: TRBV29-1

CDR3aa: CASSVFRLGQNTEAFF
CDR3nt: TGCGCCAGCAGTGTATTTCGGTTGGGACAGAACACTGAAGCTTTCTTT
abundance: NA
j_gene: TRBJ1-1
d_gene: NA
v_gene: TRBV10-2

CDR3aa: CSVAGAGGQFF
CDR3nt: TGCAGTGTCGCCGGAGCAGGGGGGCAGTTCTTC
abundance: NA
j_gene: TRBJ2-1
d_gene: TRBD1
v_gene: TRBV20-1

CDR3aa: CAWGTGGFYEQYF
CDR3nt: TGTGCCTGGGGAACAGGGGGATTCTACGAGCAGTACTTC
abundance: NA
j_gene: TRBJ2-7
d_gene: TRBD1
v_gene: TRBV30

CDR3aa: CASSSTGLGNQPQHF
CDR3nt: TGTGCCAGCAGTTCGACAGGGTTGGGCAATCAGCCCCAGCATTTT
abundance: few
j_gene: TRBJ1-5
d_gene: TRBD1
v_gene: TRBV6-5

CDR3aa: CASSRHLGQGGQETQYF
CDR3nt: TGTGCCAGCAGCCGCCACCTGGGACAGGGGGGGCAAGAGACCCAGTACTTC
abundance: once
j_gene: TRBJ2-5
d_gene: TRBD1
v_gene: TRBV11-2

CDR3aa: CASTPSVWGLNEQFF
CDR3nt: TGTGCCAGTACCCCTTCAGTTTGGGGGCTAAATGAGCAGTTCTTC
abundance: NA
j_gene: TRBJ2-1
d_gene: NA
v_gene: TRBV19

CDR3aa: CASSSPQGRETQYF
CDR3nt: TGTGCCAGCAGCTCCCCCCAGGGGCGAGAGACCCAGTACTTC
abundance: NA
j_gene: TRBJ2-5
d_gene: NA
v_gene: TRBV11-2

CDR3aa: CASSRGGAYSREQYF
CDR3nt: TGTGCCAGCAGCCGTGGCGGGGCCTACTCGCGCGAGCAGTACTTC
abundance: NA
j_gene: TRBJ2-7
d_gene: NA
v_gene: TRBV2

CDR3aa: CATSRETGREKLFF
CDR3nt: TGTGCCACCAGCAGAGAGACGGGGAGGGAAAAACTGTTTTTT
abundance: once
j_gene: TRBJ1-4
d_gene: NA
v_gene: TRBV15

CDR3aa: CASSYSGFGEKLFF
CDR3nt: TGTGCCAGCAGTTACAGTGGGTTTGGGGAAAAACTGTTTTTT
abundance: NA
j_gene: TRBJ1-4
d_gene: NA
v_gene: TRBV6-5

CDR3aa: CASSQTYPPGSRETQYF
CDR3nt: TGTGCCAGCAGCCAGACGTATCCACCGGGGAGTAGGGAGACCCAGTACTTC
abundance: NA
j_gene: TRBJ2-5
d_gene: NA
v_gene: TRBV3-1/TRBV3-2

CDR3aa: CASTPGSGGETQYF
CDR3nt: TGTGCCAGCACCCCTGGAAGCGGGGGAGAGACCCAGTACTTC
abundance: NA
j_gene: TRBJ2-5
d_gene: TRBD2
v_gene: TRBV7-7

CDR3aa: CATSTKGVRASYEQYF
CDR3nt: TGTGCCACCAGCACAAAAGGAGTACGGGCTTCCTACGAGCAGTACTTC
abundance: NA
j_gene: TRBJ2-7
d_gene: NA
v_gene: TRBV15

CDR3aa: CASTPSVVEAYEQYF
CDR3nt: TGTGCCAGTACCCCCTCAGTCGTGGAGGCCTACGAGCAGTACTTC
abundance: once
j_gene: TRBJ2-7
d_gene: NA
v_gene: TRBV19

CDR3aa: CASSLVSGPSPLHF
CDR3nt: TGTGCCAGCAGTTTAGTGTCAGGGCCTTCACCCCTCCACTTT
abundance: NA
j_gene: TRBJ1-6
d_gene: NA
v_gene: TRBV27

CDR3aa: CASSAEVGSTEAFF
CDR3nt: TGTGCCAGCAGTGCCGAAGTTGGGAGCACTGAAGCTTTCTTT
abundance: NA
j_gene: TRBJ1-1
d_gene: NA
v_gene: TRBV6-4

CDR3aa: CASSAFGTGLQETQYF
CDR3nt: TGCGCCAGCAGCGCCTTTGGGACAGGGCTACAAGAGACCCAGTACTTC
abundance: NA
j_gene: TRBJ2-5
d_gene: TRBD1
v_gene: TRBV5-1

CDR3aa: CAWSGGGSGTDTQYF
CDR3nt: TGTGCCTGGAGTGGCGGGGGCTCGGGGACAGATACGCAGTATTTT
abundance: NA
j_gene: TRBJ2-3
d_gene: NA
v_gene: TRBV30

CDR3aa: CASSESGEVHGYTF
CDR3nt: TGTGCCAGCAGTGAATCGGGCGAGGTCCATGGCTACACCTTC
abundance: few
j_gene: TRBJ1-2
d_gene: NA
v_gene: TRBV25-1

CDR3aa: CASSLSDLGGAFF
CDR3nt: TGTGCCAGCAGCTTATCGGACCTGGGGGGGGCTTTCTTT
abundance: NA
j_gene: TRBJ1-1
d_gene: NA
v_gene: TRBV7-9

CDR3aa: CASRTGRRDTIYF
CDR3nt: TGTGCCAGCAGAACCGGGCGACGGGACACCATATATTTT
abundance: few
j_gene: TRBJ1-3
d_gene: NA
v_gene: TRBV12-3/TRBV12-4

CDR3aa: CSVETQEGLFF
CDR3nt: TGCAGCGTTGAAACCCAGGAGGGACTGTTTTTT
abundance: NA
j_gene: TRBJ1-4
d_gene: NA
v_gene: TRBV29-1

CDR3aa: CASSENSNQPQHF
CDR3nt: TGCGCCAGCAGTGAGAATAGCAATCAGCCCCAGCATTTT
abundance: NA
j_gene: TRBJ1-5
d_gene: NA
v_gene: TRBV10-2

CDR3aa: CASGLQGEGTEAFF
CDR3nt: TGTGCTAGTGGTTTACAGGGAGAAGGCACTGAAGCTTTCTTT
abundance: few
j_gene: TRBJ1-1
d_gene: NA
v_gene: TRBV12-5

CDR3aa: CATSEVGSYEQYF
CDR3nt: TGTGCCACCTCCGAGGTCGGGTCCTACGAGCAGTACTTC
abundance: NA
j_gene: TRBJ2-7
d_gene: NA
v_gene: TRBV15

CDR3aa: CASSLSLSYEQYF
CDR3nt: TGTGCCAGCAGCTTGTCCCTCTCCTACGAGCAGTACTTC
abundance: NA
j_gene: TRBJ2-7
d_gene: NA
v_gene: TRBV7-2

CDR3aa: CASSPRGDTEAFF
CDR3nt: TGTGCCAGCAGCCCCAGGGGAGACACTGAAGCTTTCTTT
abundance: once
j_gene: TRBJ1-1
d_gene: NA
v_gene: TRBV7-8

CDR3aa: CASSRASSTEAFF
CDR3nt: TGTGCCAGCAGCCGAGCGTCTAGCACTGAAGCTTTCTTT
abundance: NA
j_gene: TRBJ1-1
d_gene: NA
v_gene: TRBV7-8

CDR3aa: CASSQLTGANYGYTF
CDR3nt: TGTGCCAGCAGCCAGCTAACAGGGGCAAACTATGGCTACACCTTC
abundance: NA
j_gene: TRBJ1-2
d_gene: TRBD1
v_gene: TRBV16